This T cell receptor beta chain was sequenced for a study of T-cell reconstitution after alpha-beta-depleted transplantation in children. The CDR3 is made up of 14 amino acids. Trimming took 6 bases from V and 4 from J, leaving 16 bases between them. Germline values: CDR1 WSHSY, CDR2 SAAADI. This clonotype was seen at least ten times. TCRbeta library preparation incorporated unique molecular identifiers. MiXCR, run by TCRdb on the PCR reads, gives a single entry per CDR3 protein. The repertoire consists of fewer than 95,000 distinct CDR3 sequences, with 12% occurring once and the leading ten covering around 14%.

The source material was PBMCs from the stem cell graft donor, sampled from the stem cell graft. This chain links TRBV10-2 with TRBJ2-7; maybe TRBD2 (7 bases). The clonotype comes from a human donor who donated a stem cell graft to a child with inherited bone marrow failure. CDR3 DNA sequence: TGCGCCAGCAGGGCGGGGGCGCTTTCTTACGAGCAGTACTTC. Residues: CASRAGALSYEQYF.